The rows below give T cell receptor beta chains drawn from one sample of a study of identical twins. MiXCR was run by TCRdb on the 5' RACE reads, yielding one entry per CDR3 protein. Among around 690,000 distinct CDR3 sequences listed, 21% were seen once. These records were also assigned to another study, of T cells expressing NK-cell markers.

The sample consisted of PBMCs. These receptors came from a woman aged 18-30 years in good health. Each CDR3 is given with its conserved first and last residue. The D gene is left open where the match is weak. The size field is filled for only some rows; it gives once, few, many or a size class.

J gene: TRBJ2-1
clone size: few
D gene: TRBD1
V gene: TRBV5-1
CDR3 protein: CASSSKQGAVYNEQFF
CDR3 DNA: TGCGCCAGCAGCTCAAAGCAGGGGGCGGTCTACAATGAGCAGTTCTTC

J gene: TRBJ2-1
clone size: many
D gene: -
V gene: TRBV5-1
CDR3 protein: CASSLGSVSYNEQFF
CDR3 DNA: TGCGCCAGCAGCTTGGGGAGCGTCTCCTACAATGAGCAGTTCTTC

J gene: TRBJ2-7
clone size: -
D gene: -
V gene: TRBV12-3/TRBV12-4
CDR3 protein: CASSRTTGGYEQYF
CDR3 DNA: TGTGCCAGCAGTAGGACCACTGGCGGCTACGAGCAGTACTTC

J gene: TRBJ2-7
clone size: few
D gene: TRBD1
V gene: TRBV20-1
CDR3 protein: CSARDLGTASEQYF
CDR3 DNA: TGCAGTGCTAGAGACCTGGGGACAGCTTCCGAGCAGTACTTC

J gene: TRBJ2-2
clone size: many
D gene: TRBD1
V gene: TRBV29-1
CDR3 protein: CSGETGHTGELFF
CDR3 DNA: TGCAGCGGCGAGACAGGGCACACCGGGGAGCTGTTTTTT

J gene: TRBJ2-1
clone size: -
D gene: TRBD1
V gene: TRBV5-1
CDR3 protein: CASSLGTGTDNEQFF
CDR3 DNA: TGCGCCAGCAGCTTGGGGACAGGAACAGACAATGAGCAGTTCTTC

J gene: TRBJ2-7
clone size: -
D gene: TRBD2
V gene: TRBV12-3/TRBV12-4
CDR3 protein: CASSLRHSGIEQYF
CDR3 DNA: TGTGCCAGCAGTTTACGGCACAGCGGGATCGAGCAGTACTTC

J gene: TRBJ2-1
clone size: few
D gene: -
V gene: TRBV20-1
CDR3 protein: CSASSESNEQFF
CDR3 DNA: TGCAGTGCTAGTAGCGAATCCAATGAGCAGTTCTTC

J gene: TRBJ2-7
clone size: few
D gene: TRBD2
V gene: TRBV10-3
CDR3 protein: CASGLAGGSEQYF
CDR3 DNA: TGTGCCTCGGGACTAGCGGGAGGATCCGAGCAGTACTTC

J gene: TRBJ1-2
clone size: -
D gene: -
V gene: TRBV20-1
CDR3 protein: CSASEGQRGPEQGLNYGYTF
CDR3 DNA: TGCAGTGCTAGTGAAGGCCAGAGAGGGCCGGAACAGGGTCTCAACTATGGCTACACCTTC

J gene: TRBJ2-3
clone size: few
D gene: TRBD2
V gene: TRBV12-3/TRBV12-4
CDR3 protein: CASNPAGLVSDTQYF
CDR3 DNA: TGTGCCAGCAACCCGGCGGGACTAGTTTCAGATACGCAGTATTTT

J gene: TRBJ2-3
clone size: few
D gene: -
V gene: TRBV20-1
CDR3 protein: CSAREGRITDTQYF
CDR3 DNA: TGCAGTGCTAGAGAAGGACGGATCACAGATACGCAGTATTTT

J gene: TRBJ2-1
clone size: few
D gene: TRBD2
V gene: TRBV6-1
CDR3 protein: CASSPPAGENEQFF
CDR3 DNA: TGTGCCAGCAGTCCCCCGGCGGGGGAGAATGAGCAGTTCTTC